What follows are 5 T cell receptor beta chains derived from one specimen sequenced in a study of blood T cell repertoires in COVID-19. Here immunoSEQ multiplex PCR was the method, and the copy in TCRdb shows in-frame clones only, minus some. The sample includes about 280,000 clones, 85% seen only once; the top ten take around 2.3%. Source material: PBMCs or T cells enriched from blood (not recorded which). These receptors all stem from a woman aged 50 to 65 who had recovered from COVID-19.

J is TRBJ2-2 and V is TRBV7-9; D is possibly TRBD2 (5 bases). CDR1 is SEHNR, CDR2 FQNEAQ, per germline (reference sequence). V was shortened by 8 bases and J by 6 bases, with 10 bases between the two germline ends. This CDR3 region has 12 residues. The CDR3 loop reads CASLWESGELFF. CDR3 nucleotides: TGTGCCAGCTTGTGGGAGTCCGGGGAGCTGTTTTTT.

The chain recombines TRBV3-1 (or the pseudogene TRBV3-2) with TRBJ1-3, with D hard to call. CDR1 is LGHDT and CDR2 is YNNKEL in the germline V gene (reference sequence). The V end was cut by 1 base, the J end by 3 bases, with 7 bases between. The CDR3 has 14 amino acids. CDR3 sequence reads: CASSQGTGGNTIYF. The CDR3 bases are TGTGCCAGCAGCCAAGGGACTGGTGGAAACACCATATATTTT.

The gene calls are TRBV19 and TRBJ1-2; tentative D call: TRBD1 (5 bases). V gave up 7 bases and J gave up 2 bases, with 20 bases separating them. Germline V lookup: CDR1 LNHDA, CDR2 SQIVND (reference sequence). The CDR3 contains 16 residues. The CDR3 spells CASTTGWGLINYGYTF. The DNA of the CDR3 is TGTGCCAGTACCACCGGATGGGGCCTAATCAACTATGGCTACACCTTC.

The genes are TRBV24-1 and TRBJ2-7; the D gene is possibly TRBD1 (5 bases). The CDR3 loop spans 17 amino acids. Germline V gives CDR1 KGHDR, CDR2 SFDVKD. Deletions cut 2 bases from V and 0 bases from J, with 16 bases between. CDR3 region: CATSDSKRGHPSYEQYF. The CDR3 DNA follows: TGTGCCACCAGTGATTCGAAGCGAGGACACCCCTCCTACGAGCAGTACTTC.

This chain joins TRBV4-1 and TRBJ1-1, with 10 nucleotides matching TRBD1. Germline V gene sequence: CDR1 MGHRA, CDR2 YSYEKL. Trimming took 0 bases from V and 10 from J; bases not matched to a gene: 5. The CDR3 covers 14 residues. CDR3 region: CASSQDRDRGAAFF. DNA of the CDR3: TGCGCCAGCAGCCAAGATCGGGACAGGGGTGCAGCTTTCTTT.